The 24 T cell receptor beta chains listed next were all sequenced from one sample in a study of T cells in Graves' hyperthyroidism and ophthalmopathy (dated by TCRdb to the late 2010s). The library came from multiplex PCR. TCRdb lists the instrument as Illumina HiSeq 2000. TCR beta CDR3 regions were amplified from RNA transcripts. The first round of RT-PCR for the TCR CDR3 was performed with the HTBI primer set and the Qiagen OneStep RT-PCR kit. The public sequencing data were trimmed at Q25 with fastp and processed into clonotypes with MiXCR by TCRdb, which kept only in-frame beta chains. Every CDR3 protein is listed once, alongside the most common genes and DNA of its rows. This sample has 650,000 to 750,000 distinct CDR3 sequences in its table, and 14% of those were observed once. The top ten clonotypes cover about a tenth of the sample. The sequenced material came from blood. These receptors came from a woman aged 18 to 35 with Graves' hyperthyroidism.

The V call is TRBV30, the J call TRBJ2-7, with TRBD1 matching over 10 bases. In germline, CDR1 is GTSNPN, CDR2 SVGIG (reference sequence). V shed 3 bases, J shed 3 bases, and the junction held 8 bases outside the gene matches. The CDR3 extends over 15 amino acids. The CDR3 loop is CAWRAGTGEFYEQYF. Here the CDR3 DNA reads TGTGCCTGGAGAGCTGGGACAGGGGAATTCTACGAGCAGTACTTC. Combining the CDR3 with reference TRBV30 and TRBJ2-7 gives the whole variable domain SQTIHQWPATLVQPVGSPLSLECTVEGTSNPNLYWYRQAAGRGLQLLFYSVGIGQISSEVPQNLSASRPQDRQFILSSKKLLLSDSGFYLCAWRAGTGEFYEQYFGPGTRLTVT.

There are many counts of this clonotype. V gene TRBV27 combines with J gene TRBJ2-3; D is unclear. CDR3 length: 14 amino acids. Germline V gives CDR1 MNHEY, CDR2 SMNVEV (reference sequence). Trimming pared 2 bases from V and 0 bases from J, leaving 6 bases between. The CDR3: CASSLADSTDTQYF. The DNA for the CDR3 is TGTGCCAGCAGTTTAGCCGACAGCACAGATACGCAGTATTTT.

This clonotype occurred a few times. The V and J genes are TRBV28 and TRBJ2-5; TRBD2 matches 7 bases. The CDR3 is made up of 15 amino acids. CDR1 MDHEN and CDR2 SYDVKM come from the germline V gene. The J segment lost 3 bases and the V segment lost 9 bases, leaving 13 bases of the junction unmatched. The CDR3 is CASNRQRDYEETQYF. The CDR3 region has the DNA TGTGCCAGTAACCGCCAACGGGACTACGAAGAGACCCAGTACTTC.

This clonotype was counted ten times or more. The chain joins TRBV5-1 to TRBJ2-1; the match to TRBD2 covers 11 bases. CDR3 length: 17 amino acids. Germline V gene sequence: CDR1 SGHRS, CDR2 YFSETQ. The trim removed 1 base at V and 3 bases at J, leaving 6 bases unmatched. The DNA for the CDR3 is TGCGCCAGCAGCTTGATTGTGGGGACTAGCGGCTACAATGAGCAGTTCTTC. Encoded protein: CASSLIVGTSGYNEQFF. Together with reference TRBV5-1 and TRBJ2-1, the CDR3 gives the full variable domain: KAGVTQTPRYLIKTRGQQVTLSCSPISGHRSVSWYQQTPGQGLQFLFEYFSETQRNKGNFPGRFSGRQFSNSRSEMNVSTLELGDSALYLCASSLIVGTSGYNEQFFGPGTRLTVL.

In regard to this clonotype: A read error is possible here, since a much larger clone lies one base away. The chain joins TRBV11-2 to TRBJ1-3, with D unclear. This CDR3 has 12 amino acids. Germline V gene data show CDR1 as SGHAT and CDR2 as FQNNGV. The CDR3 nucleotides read TGTGCCGGCAGCTTACTCGGAAACACCATATATTTT. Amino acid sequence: CAGSLLGNTIYF.

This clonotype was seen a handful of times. The CDR3 region is CASSINRGQGGGPYNEQFF. The CDR3 bases are TGTGCCAGCAGCATCAATCGGGGGCAGGGGGGGGGTCCCTACAATGAGCAGTTCTTC. J is TRBJ2-1 and V is TRBV9; either TRBD1 or TRBD2 may fit D (7 bases each). Germline assignment: CDR1 SGDLS and CDR2 YYNGEE. The germline V and J ends were trimmed by 4 bases and 2 bases, with 25 bases remaining between them. The CDR3 is made up of 19 amino acids.

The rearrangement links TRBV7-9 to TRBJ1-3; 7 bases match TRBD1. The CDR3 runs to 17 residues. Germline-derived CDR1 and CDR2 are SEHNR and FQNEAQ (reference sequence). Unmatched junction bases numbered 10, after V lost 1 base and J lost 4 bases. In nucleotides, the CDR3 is TGTGCCAGCAGCTTAGAATTTTACAGGGGTACCGGAAACACCATATATTTT. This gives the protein CASSLEFYRGTGNTIYF.

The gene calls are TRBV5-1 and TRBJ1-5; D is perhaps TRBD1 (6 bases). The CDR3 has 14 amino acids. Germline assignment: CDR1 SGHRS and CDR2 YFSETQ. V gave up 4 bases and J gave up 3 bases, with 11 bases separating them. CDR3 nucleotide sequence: TGCGCCAGCAGCCCAGGACAGTACAATCAGCCCCAGCATTTT. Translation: CASSPGQYNQPQHF.

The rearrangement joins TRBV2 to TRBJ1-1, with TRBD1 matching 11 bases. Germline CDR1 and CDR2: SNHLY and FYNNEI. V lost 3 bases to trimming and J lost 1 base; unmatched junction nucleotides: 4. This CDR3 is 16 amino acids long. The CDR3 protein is CASSDWDRGWNTEAFF. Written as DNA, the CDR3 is TGTGCCAGCAGTGATTGGGACAGGGGGTGGAACACTGAAGCTTTCTTT.

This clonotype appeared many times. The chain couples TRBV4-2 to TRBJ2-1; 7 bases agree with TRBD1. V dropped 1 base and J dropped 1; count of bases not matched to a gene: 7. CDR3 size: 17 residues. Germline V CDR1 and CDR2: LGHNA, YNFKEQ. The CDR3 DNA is TGTGCCAGCAGCCAAGTAGGGGGCTCAGGGTCCTACAATGAGCAGTTCTTC. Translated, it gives CASSQVGGSGSYNEQFF.

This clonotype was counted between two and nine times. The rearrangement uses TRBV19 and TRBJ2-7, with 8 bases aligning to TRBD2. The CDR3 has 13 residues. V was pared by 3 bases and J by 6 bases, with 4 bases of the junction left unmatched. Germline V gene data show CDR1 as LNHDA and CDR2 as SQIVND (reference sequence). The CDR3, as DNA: TGTGCCAGTAGTATCAAGCGGGAGACCGAGCAGTACTTC. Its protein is CASSIKRETEQYF.

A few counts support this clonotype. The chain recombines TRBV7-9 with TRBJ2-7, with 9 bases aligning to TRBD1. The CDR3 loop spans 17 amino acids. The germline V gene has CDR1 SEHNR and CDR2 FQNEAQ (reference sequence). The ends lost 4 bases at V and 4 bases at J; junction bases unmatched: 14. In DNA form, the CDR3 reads TGTGCCAGCAGCTCCCAACGCGCCCGGGACAGGGCGTACGAGCAGTACTTC. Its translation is CASSSQRARDRAYEQYF.

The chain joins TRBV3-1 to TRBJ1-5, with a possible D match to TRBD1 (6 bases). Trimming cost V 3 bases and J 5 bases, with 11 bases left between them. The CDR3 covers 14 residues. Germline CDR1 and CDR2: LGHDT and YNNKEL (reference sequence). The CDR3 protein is CASSQRGVDQPQHF. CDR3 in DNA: TGTGCCAGCAGCCAGAGGGGGGTCGATCAGCCCCAGCATTTT.

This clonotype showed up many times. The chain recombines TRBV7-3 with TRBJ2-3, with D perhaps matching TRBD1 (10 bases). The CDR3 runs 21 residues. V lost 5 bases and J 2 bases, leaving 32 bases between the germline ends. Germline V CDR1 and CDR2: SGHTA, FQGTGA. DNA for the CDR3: TGTGCCAGCAGCGTGAGTTCGGGACAGGGGTCCCTAGCGGGACACACAGATACGCAGTATTTT. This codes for CASSVSSGQGSLAGHTDTQYF. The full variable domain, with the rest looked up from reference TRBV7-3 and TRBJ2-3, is GAGVSQTPSNKVTEKGKYVELRCDPISGHTALYWYRQSLGQGPEFLIYFQGTGAADDSGLPNDRFFAVRPEGSVSTLKIQRTERGDSAVYLCASSVSSGQGSLAGHTDTQYFGPGTRLTVL.

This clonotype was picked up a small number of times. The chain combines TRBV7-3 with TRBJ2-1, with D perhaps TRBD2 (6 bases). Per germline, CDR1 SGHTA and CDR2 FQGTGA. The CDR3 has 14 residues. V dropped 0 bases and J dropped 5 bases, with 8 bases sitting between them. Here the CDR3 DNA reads TGTGCCAGCAGCTTAACCGGCGGGAACAATGAGCAGTTCTTC. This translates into CASSLTGGNNEQFF.

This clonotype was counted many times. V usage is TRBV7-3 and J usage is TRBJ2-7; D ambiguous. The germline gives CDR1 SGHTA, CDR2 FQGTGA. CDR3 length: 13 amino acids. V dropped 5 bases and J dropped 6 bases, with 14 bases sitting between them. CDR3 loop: CASSQPPRSEQYF. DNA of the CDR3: TGTGCCAGCAGCCAACCGCCCAGATCCGAGCAGTACTTC. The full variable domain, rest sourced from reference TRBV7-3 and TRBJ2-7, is GAGVSQTPSNKVTEKGKYVELRCDPISGHTALYWYRQSLGQGPEFLIYFQGTGAADDSGLPNDRFFAVRPEGSVSTLKIQRTERGDSAVYLCASSQPPRSEQYFGPGTRLTVT.

The CDR3 sequence is CASSQDLVTDTEAFF. The CDR3 DNA reads as TGCGCCAGCAGCCAAGATCTCGTGACAGACACTGAAGCTTTCTTT. The chain recombines TRBV4-3 with TRBJ1-1; D is possibly TRBD1 (5 bases). The CDR3 consists of 15 residues. The ends were cut back, 0 bases at V and 3 bases at J, with 11 bases in the middle. Germline V gene data show CDR1 as LGHNA and CDR2 as YSLEER.

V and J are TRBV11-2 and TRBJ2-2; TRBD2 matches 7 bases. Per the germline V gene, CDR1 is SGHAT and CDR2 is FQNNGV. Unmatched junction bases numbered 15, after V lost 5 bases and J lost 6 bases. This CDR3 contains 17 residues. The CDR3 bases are TGTGCCAGCAGCATAGGAAGGCTAGCGGAATTGGCCGGGGAGCTGTTTTTT. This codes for CASSIGRLAELAGELFF.

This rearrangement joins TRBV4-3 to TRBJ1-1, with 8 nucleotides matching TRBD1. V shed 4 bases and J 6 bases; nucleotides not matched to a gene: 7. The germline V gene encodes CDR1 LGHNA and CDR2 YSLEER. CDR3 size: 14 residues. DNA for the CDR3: TGCGCCAGCAGCCGACGGGGACAGGTCGCTGAAGCTTTCTTT. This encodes CASSRRGQVAEAFF.

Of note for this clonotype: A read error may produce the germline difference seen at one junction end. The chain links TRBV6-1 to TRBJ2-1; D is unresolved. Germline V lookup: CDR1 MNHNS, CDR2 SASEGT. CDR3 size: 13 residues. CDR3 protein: CASRSRAGNERFF. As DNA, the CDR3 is TGTGCCAGCAGATCCAGAGCAGGCAATGAGCGGTTCTTC.

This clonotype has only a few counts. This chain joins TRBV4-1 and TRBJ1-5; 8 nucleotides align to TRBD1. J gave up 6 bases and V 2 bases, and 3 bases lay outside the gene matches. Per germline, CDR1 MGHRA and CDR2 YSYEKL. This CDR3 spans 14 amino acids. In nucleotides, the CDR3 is TGCGCCAGCAGCCAACAGGGGGCAGCTCAGCCCCAGCATTTT. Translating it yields CASSQQGAAQPQHF.

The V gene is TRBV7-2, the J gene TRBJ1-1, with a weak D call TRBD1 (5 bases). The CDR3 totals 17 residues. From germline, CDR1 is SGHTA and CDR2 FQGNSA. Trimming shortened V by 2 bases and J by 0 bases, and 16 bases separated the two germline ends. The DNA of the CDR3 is TGTGCCAGCAGCTTAACGGCCGGGGGGTACATGAACACTGAAGCTTTCTTT. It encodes CASSLTAGGYMNTEAFF.

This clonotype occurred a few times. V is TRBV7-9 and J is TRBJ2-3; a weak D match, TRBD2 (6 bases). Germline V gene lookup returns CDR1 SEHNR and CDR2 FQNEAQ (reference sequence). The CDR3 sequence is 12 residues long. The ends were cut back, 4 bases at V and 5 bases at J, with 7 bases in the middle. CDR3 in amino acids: CASSWDLDTQYF. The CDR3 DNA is TGTGCCAGCAGCTGGGACTTAGATACGCAGTATTTT.

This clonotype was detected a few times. The chain's CDR3 is CASSRIQTSDIFTDTQYF. CDR3 bases: TGTGCCAGCAGCCGGATTCAGACTAGCGATATTTTCACAGATACGCAGTATTTT. The gene calls are TRBV14 and TRBJ2-3, with 8 bases fitting TRBD2. There are 18 residues in the CDR3. J gave up 2 bases and V 4 bases, and 14 bases lay outside the gene matches. CDR1 is SGHDN, CDR2 FVKESK, per germline.